What follows is one TCR beta chain and its context. CDR1 and CDR2 from the germline V gene are MDHEN and SYDVKM. Trimming left V 2 bases short and J 6 bases short, with 19 bases between. The CDR3 runs 16 residues. The data stem from a study of blood T cell repertoires in COVID-19. Overall study context: Sites across the United States, Italy and Spain contributed samples from acute and convalescent COVID-19. PBMCs, B-cell-depleted T cells, or T cells were the source of the cDNA or gDNA that made up the material.

Profiling relied on immunoSEQ multiplex PCR, and the TCRdb table lists in-frame clones only, not all of them. This table has about 120,000 clones, over 80% appearing once. J is TRBJ1-2 and V is TRBV28, with a possible D match to TRBD1 (6 bases). This TCR came from a man aged 25-40 years with acute or convalescent COVID-19. Source material: peripheral blood. DNA for the CDR3: TGTGCCAGCAGTTTAGTTTTAGGTCAGGGGAAGGATGGCTACACCTTC. Encoded protein: CASSLVLGQGKDGYTF.